The present entry profiles one TCR beta chain with its context. Its antigen is currently unknown. This entry is derived from a study of T cells after yellow fever vaccination. Study results and caveats: Booster sampling recovered most clones from primary vaccination (nearly 98% CD4, approximately 90% CD8). Contaminants from the bulk population, in the form of abundant clonotypes, could be found in FACS-sorted repertoires. Clonotypes found in both CD4 and CD8 compartments made up a small share.

The CDR3 loop spans 14 amino acids. The V and J ends lost 3 bases and 6 bases respectively, with 12 bases between them. Looked up from germline, CDR1 is MNHEY and CDR2 is SMNVEV (reference sequence). One entry per CDR3 protein results from TCRdb running MiXCR on the 5' RACE reads. The sample includes 340,000 or so distinct CDR3 sequences, approximately 13% of them seen just once. This chain joins TRBV27 and TRBJ2-1; D is perhaps TRBD1 (6 bases). Source: CD4+ T cells sorted from PBMCs, taken 15 days after the yellow fever booster vaccination. The TCR sequence derives from a man between 18 and 35 years old who received the YFV17D yellow fever vaccine. The chain's CDR3 is CASSFYRTANEQFF. CDR3 DNA sequence: TGTGCCAGCAGTTTTTACCGGACAGCCAATGAGCAGTTCTTC.